This T cell receptor (beta chain) was sequenced in a study of cytomegalovirus exposure and HLA in healthy donors. Study-level points and caveats: Reportedly, fewer N-insertions than the approximately 610-donor mean appeared in an Asian-associated ancestry cluster in a later analysis.

The PCR contained 60 Vbeta and 13 Jbeta primers. Clones were read by immunoSEQ multiplex PCR, and TCRdb kept only the in-frame ones, dropping some. The sample contains about 76,000 clones, roughly two thirds of which appear only once. Worth noting for this clone: Its antigen remains unidentified.

The CDR3 extends over 14 amino acids. Germline loops: CDR1 SGHRS, CDR2 YFSETQ. Germline trimming cut 4 bases from V and 7 bases from J; bases unmatched to any gene: 7. The source of this sequence is a woman aged 40-49 years in good health and CMV-seropositive. The chain recombines TRBV5-1 with TRBJ2-1; 8 nucleotides agree with TRBD1. The sample comprised PBMCs. This CDR3 is CASSAGQGFNEQFF. CDR3 nucleotide sequence: TGCGCCAGCAGCGCCGGACAGGGATTTAATGAGCAGTTCTTC.